The 25 T cell receptor beta chains given below trace back to one sample, sequenced in a study of T cell repertoires in cytomegalovirus infection. TCRdb redid the calling of the reads with MiXCR, one entry per CDR3 protein. The table records about 740,000 distinct CDR3 sequences, 35% of them present only once. Sequenced material: PBMCs. All receptors derive from a human donor in good health (CMV status not recorded). Some clones in this sample may be carry-over from other donors' samples.

DNA of the CDR3: TGTGCCAGTAGTATCGTCACGGACAACCAAGAGACCCAGTACTTC. Translated: CASSIVTDNQETQYF. The chain joins TRBV19 to TRBJ2-5; the D gene is possibly TRBD1 (5 bases). CDR1 is LNHDA, CDR2 SQIVND, per germline (reference sequence). Trimming stripped 3 bases from V and 0 bases from J, with 11 bases between. The CDR3 spans 15 residues.

V usage is TRBV28 and J usage is TRBJ1-4; TRBD1 might be the D (5 bases). V was pared by 5 bases and J by 8 bases, with 15 bases between. This CDR3 comprises 14 residues. The germline CDR1 and CDR2 sequences are MDHEN and SYDVKM. CDR3 in DNA: TGTGCCAGCAGTGCCAGGGTTCGTCGGGAAAAACTGTTTTTT. It translates to CASSARVRREKLFF.

As to this clonotype: One base away lies a much larger clone, so this may be a sequencing read error. J is TRBJ1-3 and V is TRBV7-8; 7 bases agree with TRBD1. Germline loops: CDR1 SGHVS, CDR2 FQNEAQ. Trimming removed 6 bases from V and 8 bases from J; junction bases left unmatched: 10. The CDR3 runs 14 residues. The CDR3 region is CASSIRGQGHTIYF. The CDR3 DNA reads TGTGCCAGCAGTATAAGGGGGCAGGGACACACCATATATTTT.

The sample holds one count of this clonotype. V is TRBV7-2 and J is TRBJ2-3; 7 bases agree with TRBD1. This CDR3 spans 15 amino acids. The ends lost 5 bases at V and 2 bases at J; junction bases unmatched: 7. The germline V gene encodes CDR1 SGHTA and CDR2 FQGNSA. CDR3 sequence: CASSPGQIYTDTQYF. The CDR3 DNA follows: TGTGCCAGCAGCCCGGGACAGATATACACAGATACGCAGTATTTT.

This chain connects TRBV28 to TRBJ1-5; 7 bases agree with TRBD1. Germline CDR1 reads MDHEN; CDR2 reads SYDVKM. With V trimmed by 9 bases and J by 3 bases, 8 bases remained unmatched. The CDR3 runs to 14 residues. CDR3 DNA sequence: TGTGCCAGTAAGGACAGGCCCCTCAATCAGCCCCAGCATTTT. Protein product: CASKDRPLNQPQHF. The entire variable domain, with the rest obtained from reference TRBV28 and TRBJ1-5, is as follows: DVKVTQSSRYLVKRTGEKVFLECVQDMDHENMFWYRQDPGLGLRLIYFSYDVKMKEKGDIPEGYSVSREKKERFSLILESASTNQTSMYLCASKDRPLNQPQHFGDGTRLSIL.

This rearrangement joins TRBV10-3 to TRBJ2-7, with 8 bases that match TRBD1. V lost 11 bases, J lost 7 bases, and 10 bases stayed unmatched. In germline, CDR1 is ENHRY, CDR2 SYGVKD. This CDR3 region has 12 residues. The chain's CDR3 is CAVGQGLREQYF. CDR3 DNA: TGTGCCGTAGGACAGGGTCTAAGGGAGCAGTACTTC.

The gene calls are TRBV2 and TRBJ2-1; 7 positions agree with TRBD1. Unmatched junction bases numbered 8, after V lost 4 bases and J lost 5 bases. CDR3 length: 15 amino acids. Germline V gene lookup returns CDR1 SNHLY and CDR2 FYNNEI. The CDR3 sequence: CASSARTGSHNEQFF. The DNA for the CDR3 is TGTGCCAGCAGTGCCCGGACAGGTAGTCACAATGAGCAGTTCTTC.

The table lists this clonotype with a few counts. This chain joins TRBV7-9 and TRBJ2-5; D is tentatively TRBD1 or TRBD2 (7 bases each). Trimming removed 7 bases from V and 0 bases from J, with 33 bases in between. Looked up from germline, CDR1 is SEHNR and CDR2 is FQNEAQ (reference sequence). There are 21 residues in the CDR3. CDR3 residues: CASIRQGGSVGRVTYQETQYF. CDR3 nucleotide sequence: TGTGCCAGCATCCGACAGGGAGGGTCTGTAGGTCGAGTAACGTACCAAGAGACCCAGTACTTC.

V usage is TRBV11-3 and J usage is TRBJ2-1, with 7 nucleotides matching TRBD2. Germline CDR1 and CDR2: SGHNT and YENEEA. V lost 0 bases to trimming and J lost 5 bases; unmatched junction nucleotides: 7. CDR3 length equals 16 residues. DNA of the CDR3: TGTGCCAGCAGCTTAGAAATTAGCGGGTTTAACAATGAGCAGTTCTTC. This encodes CASSLEISGFNNEQFF.

The chain links TRBV15 to TRBJ1-3; 9 bases align to TRBD1. This CDR3 is built from 17 residues. The junction had 11 bases not matched to a gene; V was cut back by 8 bases and J by 0 bases. The V gene's germline CDR1 is LNHNV and CDR2 YYDKDF (reference sequence). The CDR3 DNA sequence: TGTGCCACCTGGGGGAGACAGGGGGACCTCTCTGGAAACACCATATATTTT. Translated, it gives CATWGRQGDLSGNTIYF. Full variable domain (outside the CDR3, taken from reference TRBV15 and TRBJ1-3): DAMVIQNPRYQVTQFGKPVTLSCSQTLNHNVMYWYQQKSSQAPKLLFHYYDKDFNNEADTPDNFQSRRPNTSFCFLDIRSPGLGDTAMYLCATWGRQGDLSGNTIYFGEGSWLTVV.

This clonotype has only a few counts. This chain connects TRBV19 to TRBJ1-1; TRBD1 is a possible D gene (5 bases). The V gene lost 6 bases and the J gene lost 5 bases, with 10 bases spanning the gap. The CDR3 runs 12 residues. Germline V CDR1 and CDR2: LNHDA, SQIVND (reference sequence). CDR3 amino acids: CASSAEGTEAFF. CDR3 nucleotide sequence: TGTGCCAGTAGCGCAGAGGGGACTGAAGCTTTCTTT. The entire variable domain, with the rest obtained from reference TRBV19 and TRBJ1-1, is as follows: DGGITQSPKYLFRKEGQNVTLSCEQNLNHDAMYWYRQDPGQGLRLIYYSQIVNDFQKGDIAEGYSVSREKKESFPLTVTSAQKNPTAFYLCASSAEGTEAFFGQGTRLTVV.

This clonotype was recorded once. The chain uses TRBV20-1 and TRBJ2-1; 8 positions agree with TRBD2. Germline V gene lookup returns CDR1 DFQATT and CDR2 SNEGSKA (reference sequence). The length of the CDR3 is 15 residues. The trim removed 0 bases at V and 10 bases at J, leaving 11 bases unmatched. The CDR3 DNA follows: TGCAGTGCTAGAGATGCGGGACTAGGCGGGAACGAGCAGTTCTTC. Protein product: CSARDAGLGGNEQFF.

This clonotype was observed at least ten times. The chain employs TRBV7-2 and TRBJ1-2, with D possibly TRBD1 on 5 matching bases. Germline V gives CDR1 SGHTA, CDR2 FQGNSA. Deletions cut 1 base from V and 4 bases from J, with 13 bases between. The CDR3 extends over 15 amino acids. In DNA, the CDR3 is TGTGCCAGCAGCTTAGGCGGGGAGGGGTTCTATGGCTACACCTTC. Translating gives CASSLGGEGFYGYTF. Combining the CDR3 with reference TRBV7-2 and TRBJ1-2 gives the whole variable domain GAGVSQSPSNKVTEKGKDVELRCDPISGHTALYWYRQSLGQGLEFLIYFQGNSAPDKSGLPSDRFSAERTGGSVSTLTIQRTQQEDSAVYLCASSLGGEGFYGYTFGSGTRLTVV.

V is TRBV2 and J is TRBJ2-7, with a tentative D call TRBD2 (6 bases). This CDR3 spans 15 amino acids. In germline, CDR1 is SNHLY, CDR2 FYNNEI. Trimming took 3 bases from V and 9 from J, leaving 21 bases between them. For the CDR3, the DNA is TGTGCCAGCAGTGACGGAAGCGGGCCCCGCCACGGGCAGTACTTC. Amino acids: CASSDGSGPRHGQYF.

CDR3 amino acids: CASNAGGAIYGYTF. CDR3 bases: TGTGCCAGCAACGCAGGGGGCGCCATCTATGGCTACACCTTC. This sequence joins TRBV6-1 and TRBJ1-2; 8 positions match TRBD1. The CDR3 has 14 amino acids. The ends lost 7 bases at V and 4 bases at J; junction bases unmatched: 8. Germline CDR1 MNHNS, CDR2 SASEGT.

This clonotype was recorded a few times. The V gene is TRBV7-2, the J gene TRBJ2-7, with a possible D match to TRBD2 (6 bases). Trimming cost V 5 bases and J 4 bases, with 15 bases left between them. The CDR3 length is 14 residues. Germline assignment: CDR1 SGHTA and CDR2 FQGNSA. For the CDR3, the DNA is TGTGCCAGCAGCCGCGGGACTGGACCTTACGAGCAGTACTTC. Its translation: CASSRGTGPYEQYF.

This rearrangement joins TRBV4-1 to TRBJ1-5, with TRBD1 matching 7 bases. With V trimmed by 5 bases and J by 5 bases, 9 bases remained unmatched. CDR1 is MGHRA, CDR2 YSYEKL, per germline. The CDR3 has 15 amino acids. This CDR3 is CASSAEGARDQPQHF. The CDR3, as DNA: TGCGCCAGCAGCGCCGAGGGGGCGCGAGATCAGCCCCAGCATTTT.

The gene calls are TRBV6-6 and TRBJ1-1; 11 nucleotides line up with TRBD1. The V gene end was trimmed by 6 bases and the J gene end by 4 bases; junction bases not matched to a gene: 4. This CDR3 is built from 14 residues. Looked up from germline, CDR1 is MNHNY and CDR2 is SVGAGI (reference sequence). The CDR3 region is CASSYGQGATEAFF. The CDR3 nucleotides read TGTGCCAGCAGCTACGGACAGGGGGCCACTGAAGCTTTCTTT.

This chain links TRBV5-5 with TRBJ2-3, with TRBD2 as a possible D gene (6 bases). This CDR3 has 17 amino acids. Trimming left V 1 base short and J 0 bases short, with 15 bases between. Per germline, CDR1 SGHKS and CDR2 YYEKEE (reference sequence). The CDR3 loop is CASSLNAGSPSTDTQYF. The CDR3 DNA is TGTGCCAGCAGCTTGAACGCGGGAAGTCCTAGCACAGATACGCAGTATTTT.

The rearrangement joins TRBV6-1 to TRBJ1-1; 8 bases are a match to TRBD1. Trimming cost V 1 base and J 3 bases; bases outside gene matches: 7. This CDR3 has 16 residues. In germline, CDR1 is MNHNS, CDR2 SASEGT. CDR3 bases: TGTGCCAGCAGTGAAGTCTGGACAGGGATGGACACTGAAGCTTTCTTT. Encoded protein: CASSEVWTGMDTEAFF.

This clonotype was found once. The chain joins TRBV20-1 to TRBJ1-2; 7 bases are a match to TRBD1. V shed 4 bases and J 3 bases; nucleotides not matched to a gene: 14. The germline V gene encodes CDR1 DFQATT and CDR2 SNEGSKA (reference sequence). The CDR3 consists of 16 residues. CDR3 sequence: CSATGQPKFSDYGYTF. CDR3 coding DNA: TGCAGTGCTACGGGACAGCCGAAATTTTCAGACTATGGCTACACCTTC.

Points on this clonotype: This may arise from a read error, as a much more abundant clone is one base away. The CDR3 sequence is CDSSLVMGWQETQYF. The CDR3 nucleotides are TGTGACAGCAGCTTAGTTATGGGGTGGCAAGAGACCCAGTACTTC. V and J are TRBV11-2 and TRBJ2-5; unclear D gene. CDR1 is SGHAT, CDR2 FQNNGV, per germline. The CDR3 contains 15 residues.

The chain carries TRBV4-1 and TRBJ2-2; perhaps TRBD2 as D (6 bases). CDR3 length: 15 residues. The V end lost 4 bases, the J end lost 6 bases, and 15 bases lay between the germline ends. Germline-derived CDR1 and CDR2 are MGHRA and YSYEKL. DNA of the CDR3: TGCGCCAGCAGCCGAGGAGCGGGTGTCTCCGGGGAGCTGTTTTTT. Translated, it gives CASSRGAGVSGELFF.

This clonotype was detected ten times or more. The chain carries TRBV7-2 and TRBJ2-5; D remains ambiguous. Germline V gene data show CDR1 as SGHTA and CDR2 as FQGNSA. Trimming stripped 0 bases from V and 2 bases from J, with 7 bases between. The CDR3 covers 14 residues. The CDR3 here is CASSLAGKQETQYF. The CDR3 DNA reads TGTGCCAGCAGCTTAGCGGGAAAGCAAGAGACCCAGTACTTC.

The chain joins TRBV7-2 to TRBJ2-1; 7 bases align to TRBD1. The CDR3 loop spans 15 amino acids. V lost 3 bases, J lost 0 bases, and 2 bases stayed unmatched. CDR1 and CDR2 from the germline V gene are SGHTA and FQGNSA. The CDR3 sequence is CASSFGTVSYNEQFF. For the CDR3, the DNA is TGTGCCAGCAGCTTCGGGACAGTCTCCTACAATGAGCAGTTCTTC.